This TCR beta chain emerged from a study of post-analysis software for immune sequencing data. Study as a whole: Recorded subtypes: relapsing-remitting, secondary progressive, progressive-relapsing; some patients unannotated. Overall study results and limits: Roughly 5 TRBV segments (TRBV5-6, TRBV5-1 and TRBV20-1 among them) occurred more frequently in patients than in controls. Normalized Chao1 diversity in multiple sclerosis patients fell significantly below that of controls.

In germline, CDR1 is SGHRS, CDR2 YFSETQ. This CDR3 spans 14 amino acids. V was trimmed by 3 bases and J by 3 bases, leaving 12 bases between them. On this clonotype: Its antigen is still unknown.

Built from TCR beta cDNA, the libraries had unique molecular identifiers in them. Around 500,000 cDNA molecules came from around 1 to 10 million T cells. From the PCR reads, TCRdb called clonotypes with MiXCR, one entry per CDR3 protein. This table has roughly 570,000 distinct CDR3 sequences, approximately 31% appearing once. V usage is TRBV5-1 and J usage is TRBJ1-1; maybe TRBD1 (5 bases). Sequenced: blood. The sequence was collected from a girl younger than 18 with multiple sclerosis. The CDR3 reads CASSSGVWDTEAFF. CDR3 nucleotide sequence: TGCGCCAGCAGCTCGGGGGTGTGGGACACTGAAGCTTTCTTT.